The sequence of this T cell receptor (beta chain) was determined in a study of control samples from healthy donors and cancer patients. V shed 2 bases and J shed 4 bases, with 8 bases lying between them. This CDR3 region has 14 residues. Germline lookup yields CDR1 MNHEY and CDR2 SVGEGT. Sequencing was performed with immunoSEQ multiplex PCR; in TCRdb, only in-frame clones are kept and a portion is missing. The sample shows some 100,000 clones, 80% to 90% of them seen only once. The rearrangement links TRBV6-2 or TRBV6-3 to TRBJ2-2; no clear D gene. Sequencing was performed on blood. This clonotype originated in a woman in her forties or fifties in good health. The CDR3 loop reads CASSYEAVTGELFF. The CDR3 region has the DNA TGTGCCAGCAGTTACGAAGCAGTCACCGGGGAGCTGTTTTTT.